This T cell receptor (beta chain) emerged from a study of blood T cell repertoires in COVID-19. About the study: The United States, Italy and Spain were the sources of the acute and convalescent COVID-19 samples.

In the authors' workflow: Estimation of nucleated cell counts was performed using reference gene primer amplification. The method was immunoSEQ multiplex PCR; TCRdb's version includes in-frame clones alone and lacks a portion of them. The V and J calls and clone size come from that table; D and trimming were worked out from the DNA. The table shows a few hundred thousand clones, with 86% occurring only once. In germline, CDR1 is GTSNPN, CDR2 SVGIG (reference sequence). V lost 0 bases, J lost 7 bases, and 8 bases stayed unmatched. The CDR3 has 15 residues. The receptor's source is a woman in her forties or fifties with COVID-19, enrolled during active disease. The specimen was peripheral blood. This rearrangement joins TRBV30 to TRBJ2-1; TRBD2 agrees at 8 bases. The CDR3 DNA is TGTGCCTGGAGTGTGGGACTAGTTGGGGGAAATGAGCAGTTCTTC. It yields the protein CAWSVGLVGGNEQFF.